One TCR beta chain is described in this entry. These data are taken from a study of blood T cells in healthy people across ages. Aged about 6 to 95, donors were systemically healthy Caucasians from Russia. Per-sample yields of isolated PBMCs were at least 6 million. Germline CDR1 is ENHRY and CDR2 is SYGVKD. The V and J ends lost 8 bases and 3 bases respectively, with 9 bases between them. CDR3 length: 12 amino acids. Then a second PCR, running roughly 7 to 11 cycles, was carried out with a sample-barcoded 5' primer and a J-beta primer mix. Tagging of each cDNA molecule was performed by a template-switch adaptor with 12 random nucleotides. TCRdb reprocessed the 5' RACE reads with MiXCR, giving one entry per CDR3 protein. The table shows about 1,800,000 distinct CDR3 sequences, with roughly 28% occurring only once.

This chain connects TRBV10-3 to TRBJ2-3, with D hard to call. The sample comprised blood. The sequence came from a woman in her twenties or thirties in good health. In DNA form, the CDR3 reads TGTGCCATCGGTGGCTTAACAGATACGCAGTATTTT. Encoded protein: CAIGGLTDTQYF.